The text below deals with one T cell receptor beta chain. Germline V gives CDR1 LGHDT, CDR2 YNNKEL (reference sequence). Trimming stripped 1 base from V and 3 bases from J, with 10 bases between. The CDR3 covers 14 residues. The sample comes from a study of T cells in Graves' hyperthyroidism and ophthalmopathy. Researchers took RNA transcripts and amplified the TCR beta CDR3 regions from them. The study used the HTBI primer set for a first-round RT-PCR of the TCR CDR3. TCRdb used MiXCR to reprocess the multiplex PCR reads, holding one entry per CDR3 protein. This sample has 490,000 or so distinct CDR3 sequences, with 22% found just once. Investigators excluded patients with uncontrolled infection, other autoimmune disease, pregnancy or lactation.

The rearrangement joins TRBV3-1 to TRBJ2-7; D not certain. The clonotype was recovered from a woman in her sixties or seventies with Graves' ophthalmopathy. Input material: blood. CDR3 bases: TGTGCCAGCAGCCAAGGATCATCTCTCTACGAGCAGTACTTC. Translation gives CASSQGSSLYEQYF.